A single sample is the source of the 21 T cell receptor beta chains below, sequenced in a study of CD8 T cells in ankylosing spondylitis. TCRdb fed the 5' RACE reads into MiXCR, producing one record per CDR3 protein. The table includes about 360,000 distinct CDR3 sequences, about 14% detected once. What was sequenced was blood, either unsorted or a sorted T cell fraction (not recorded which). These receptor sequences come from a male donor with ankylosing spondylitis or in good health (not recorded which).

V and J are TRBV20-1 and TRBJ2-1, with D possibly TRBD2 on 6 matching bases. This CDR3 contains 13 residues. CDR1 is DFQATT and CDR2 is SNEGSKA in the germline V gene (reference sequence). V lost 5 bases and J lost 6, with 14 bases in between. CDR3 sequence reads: CSAPGDGSNEQFF. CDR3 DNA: TGCAGTGCTCCGGGGGACGGATCCAATGAGCAGTTCTTC.

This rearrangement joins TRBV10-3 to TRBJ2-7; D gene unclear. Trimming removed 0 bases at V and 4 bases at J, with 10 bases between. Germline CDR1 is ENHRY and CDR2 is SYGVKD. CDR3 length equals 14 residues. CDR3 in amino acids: CAISESIANYEQYF. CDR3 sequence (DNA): TGTGCCATCAGTGAGTCTATCGCGAATTACGAGCAGTACTTC.

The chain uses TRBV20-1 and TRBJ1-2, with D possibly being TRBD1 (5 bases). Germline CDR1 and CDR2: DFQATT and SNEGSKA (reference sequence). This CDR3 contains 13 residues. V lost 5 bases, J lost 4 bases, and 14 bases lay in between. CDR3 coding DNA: TGCAGTGCTGTCCGAGGGACGGGCTATGGCTACACCTTC. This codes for CSAVRGTGYGYTF.

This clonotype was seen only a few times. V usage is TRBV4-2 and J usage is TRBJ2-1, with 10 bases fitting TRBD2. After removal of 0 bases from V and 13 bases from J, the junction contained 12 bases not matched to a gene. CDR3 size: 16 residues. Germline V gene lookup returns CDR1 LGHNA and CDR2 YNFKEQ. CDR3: CASSQDGGTSAPPQFF. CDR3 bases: TGTGCCAGCAGCCAAGATGGGGGGACTAGCGCACCTCCCCAGTTCTTC.

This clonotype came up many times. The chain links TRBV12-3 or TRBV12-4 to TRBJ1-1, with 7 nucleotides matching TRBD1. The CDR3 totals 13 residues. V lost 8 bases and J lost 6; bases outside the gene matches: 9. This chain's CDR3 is CASGKGASAEAFF. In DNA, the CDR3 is TGTGCCAGCGGCAAGGGGGCAAGCGCTGAAGCTTTCTTT.

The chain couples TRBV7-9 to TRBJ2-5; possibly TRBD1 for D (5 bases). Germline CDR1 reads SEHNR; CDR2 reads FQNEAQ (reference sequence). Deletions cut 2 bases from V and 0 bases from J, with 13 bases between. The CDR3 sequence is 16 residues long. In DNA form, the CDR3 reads TGTGCCAGCAGCTTAAGAGACAGTCGGTACCAAGAGACCCAGTACTTC. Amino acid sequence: CASSLRDSRYQETQYF.

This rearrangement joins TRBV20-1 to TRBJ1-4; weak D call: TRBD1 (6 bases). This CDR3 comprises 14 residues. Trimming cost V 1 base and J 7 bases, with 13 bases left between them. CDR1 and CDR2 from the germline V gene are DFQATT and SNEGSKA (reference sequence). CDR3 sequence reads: CSARVQGRFEKLFF. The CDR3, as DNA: TGCAGTGCTAGAGTCCAGGGGAGGTTTGAAAAACTGTTTTTT.

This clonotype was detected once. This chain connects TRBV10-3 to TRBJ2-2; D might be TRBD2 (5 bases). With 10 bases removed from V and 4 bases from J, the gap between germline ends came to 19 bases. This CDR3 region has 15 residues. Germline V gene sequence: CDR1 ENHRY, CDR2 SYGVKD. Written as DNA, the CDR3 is TGTGCCACCGAGAGTAGGTCCGAGGGCACCGGGGAGCTGTTTTTT. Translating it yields CATESRSEGTGELFF.

CDR3 DNA: TGTGCCAGCAGCTCAACCCTTGGGGGACATAGCACAGATACGCAGTATTTT. This encodes CASSSTLGGHSTDTQYF. The chain carries TRBV7-6 and TRBJ2-3; D may be TRBD1 (6 bases). This CDR3 is 17 amino acids long. Germline V gene sequence: CDR1 SGHVS, CDR2 FNYEAQ. The V end was cut by 4 bases, the J end by 0 bases, with 17 bases between.

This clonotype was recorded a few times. The DNA for the CDR3 is TGTGCCAGCAGTGTCCGGACAGCTTTGAACACTGAAGCTTTCTTT. Translation gives CASSVRTALNTEAFF. The V and J genes are TRBV6-1 and TRBJ1-1; tentative D call: TRBD1 (6 bases). The V end lost 4 bases, the J end lost 0 bases, and 12 bases lay between the germline ends. The germline V gene encodes CDR1 MNHNS and CDR2 SASEGT. CDR3 length: 15 residues.

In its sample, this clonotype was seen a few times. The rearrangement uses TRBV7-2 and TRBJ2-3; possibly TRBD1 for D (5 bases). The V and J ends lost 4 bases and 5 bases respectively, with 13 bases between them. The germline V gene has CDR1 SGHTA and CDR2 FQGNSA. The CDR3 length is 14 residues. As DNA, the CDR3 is TGTGCCAGCAGCTCACCTAGAAGGGGAGATACGCAGTATTTT. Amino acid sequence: CASSSPRRGDTQYF.

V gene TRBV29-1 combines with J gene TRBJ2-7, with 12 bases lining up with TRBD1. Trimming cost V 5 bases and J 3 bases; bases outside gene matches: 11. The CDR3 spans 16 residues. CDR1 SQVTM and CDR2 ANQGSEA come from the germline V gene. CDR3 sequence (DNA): TGCAGCGTTTTGGGACAGGGGGCGCGGTACAGCTACGAGCAGTACTTC. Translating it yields CSVLGQGARYSYEQYF.

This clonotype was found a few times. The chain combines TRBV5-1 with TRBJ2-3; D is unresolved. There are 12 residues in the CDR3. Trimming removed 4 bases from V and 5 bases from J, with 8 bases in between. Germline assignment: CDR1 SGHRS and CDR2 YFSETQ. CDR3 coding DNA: TGCGCCAGCAGCCCCGACTTAGATACGCAGTATTTT. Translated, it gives CASSPDLDTQYF.

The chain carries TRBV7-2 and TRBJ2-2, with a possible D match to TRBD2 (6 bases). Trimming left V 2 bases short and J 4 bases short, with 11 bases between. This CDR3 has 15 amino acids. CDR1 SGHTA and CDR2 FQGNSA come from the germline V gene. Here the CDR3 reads CASSLTSSPTGELFF. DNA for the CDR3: TGTGCCAGCAGCTTAACTAGCTCCCCCACCGGGGAGCTGTTTTTT. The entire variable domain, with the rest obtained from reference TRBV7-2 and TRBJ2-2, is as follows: GAGVSQSPSNKVTEKGKDVELRCDPISGHTALYWYRQSLGQGLEFLIYFQGNSAPDKSGLPSDRFSAERTGGSVSTLTIQRTQQEDSAVYLCASSLTSSPTGELFFGEGSRLTVL.

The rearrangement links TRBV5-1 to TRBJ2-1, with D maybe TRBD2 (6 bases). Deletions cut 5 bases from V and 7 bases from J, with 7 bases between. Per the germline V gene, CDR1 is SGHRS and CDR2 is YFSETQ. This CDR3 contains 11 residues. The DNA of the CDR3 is TGCGCCAGCAGGCGGGAAAATGAGCAGTTCTTC. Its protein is CASRRENEQFF.

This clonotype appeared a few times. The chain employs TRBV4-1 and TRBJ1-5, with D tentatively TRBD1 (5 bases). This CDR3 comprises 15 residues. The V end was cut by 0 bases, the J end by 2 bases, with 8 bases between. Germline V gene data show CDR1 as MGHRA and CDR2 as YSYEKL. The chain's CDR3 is CASSQEGGGNQPQHF. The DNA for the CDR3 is TGCGCCAGCAGCCAAGAAGGAGGGGGCAATCAGCCCCAGCATTTT.

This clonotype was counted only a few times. The CDR3 coding sequence is TGTGCCAGCAGTTCCCTACCAGGGGGCAAAGATGAAAAACTGTTTTTT. Residues: CASSSLPGGKDEKLFF. The chain has TRBV28 and TRBJ1-4; 8 bases map to TRBD1. The CDR3 runs 16 residues. Germline CDR1 reads MDHEN; CDR2 reads SYDVKM. V shed 4 bases and J 6 bases; nucleotides not matched to a gene: 10. Full variable domain (rest looked up from reference TRBV28 and TRBJ1-4): DVKVTQSSRYLVKRTGEKVFLECVQDMDHENMFWYRQDPGLGLRLIYFSYDVKMKEKGDIPEGYSVSREKKERFSLILESASTNQTSMYLCASSSLPGGKDEKLFFGSGTQLSVL.

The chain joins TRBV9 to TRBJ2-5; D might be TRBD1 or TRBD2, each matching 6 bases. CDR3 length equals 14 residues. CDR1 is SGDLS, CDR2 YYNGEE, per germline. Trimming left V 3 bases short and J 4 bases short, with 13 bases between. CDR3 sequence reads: CASSDRAGRETQYF. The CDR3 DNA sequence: TGTGCCAGCAGCGACAGGGCGGGACGAGAGACCCAGTACTTC.

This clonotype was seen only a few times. The CDR3 region is CASSPLGGGNTEAFF. In nucleotides, the CDR3 is TGCGCCAGCAGCCCGCTGGGCGGGGGGAACACTGAAGCTTTCTTT. V is TRBV4-1 and J is TRBJ1-1; D is perhaps TRBD1 (5 bases). Germline V gene data show CDR1 as MGHRA and CDR2 as YSYEKL. There are 15 residues in the CDR3. Trimming stripped 4 bases from V and 1 base from J, with 13 bases between.

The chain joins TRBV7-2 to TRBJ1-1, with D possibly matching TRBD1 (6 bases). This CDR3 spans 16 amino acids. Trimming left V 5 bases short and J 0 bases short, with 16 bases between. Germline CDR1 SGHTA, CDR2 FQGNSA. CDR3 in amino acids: CASSAQGRSVNTEAFF. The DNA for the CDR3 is TGTGCCAGCAGCGCACAGGGAAGGAGTGTGAACACTGAAGCTTTCTTT.

The CDR3 reads CASSPSGGRPDTQYF. The CDR3 bases are TGTGCCAGCAGCCCTAGCGGGGGGCGCCCCGATACGCAGTATTTT. The V call is TRBV7-2, the J call TRBJ2-3; 11 nucleotides line up with TRBD2. The CDR3 is made up of 15 amino acids. Trimming removed 5 bases from V and 6 bases from J; junction bases left unmatched: 7. Germline assignment: CDR1 SGHTA and CDR2 FQGNSA.